These 7 T cell receptor beta chains were sequenced from one sample in a study of human thymus T cells. Resections obtained during corrective heart surgery supplied the thymus tissue. Using immunoSEQ multiplex PCR, the repertoire was profiled, and TCRdb retains in-frame clones only, with some absent. The sample lists 55,000 to 85,000 clones; about 95% were seen once. The sample taken for sequencing was thymus tissue. These receptors all stem from a girl in the first two years of life with a congenital heart defect but otherwise immunologically healthy.

This chain connects TRBV7-2 to TRBJ2-3, with 7 positions matching TRBD2. CDR1 and CDR2 from the germline V gene are SGHTA and FQGNSA. The CDR3 consists of 17 residues. Trimming cost V 2 bases and J 0 bases; bases outside gene matches: 8. The CDR3 spells CASSLFLAVASTDTQYF. Written as DNA, the CDR3 is TGTGCCAGCAGCTTATTCCTAGCGGTTGCTAGCACAGATACGCAGTATTTT.

The rearrangement links TRBV9 to TRBJ2-1; possible D gene TRBD2, 6 bases. V lost 1 base, J lost 1 base, and 9 bases lay in between. Germline CDR1 SGDLS, CDR2 YYNGEE. The CDR3 is 15 residues long. CDR3 in amino acids: CASSVRDWSYNEQFF. Here the CDR3 DNA reads TGTGCCAGCAGCGTACGGGACTGGTCCTACAATGAGCAGTTCTTC.

The chain is built from TRBV6-6 and TRBJ2-1, with D unclear. Per the germline V gene, CDR1 is MNHNY and CDR2 is SVGAGI (reference sequence). Trimming shortened V by 4 bases and J by 4 bases, and 17 bases separated the two germline ends. The CDR3 extends over 16 amino acids. The CDR3 DNA sequence: TGTGCCAGCAGTTTGGTGGGCGTGCCCGTTTACAATGAGCAGTTCTTC. It specifies CASSLVGVPVYNEQFF.

This chain uses TRBV6-5 with TRBJ2-1, with 7 bases aligning to TRBD1. Germline V gene data show CDR1 as MNHEY and CDR2 as SVGAGI. V lost 10 bases to trimming and J lost 7 bases; unmatched junction nucleotides: 16. The CDR3 runs to 15 residues. CDR3 DNA sequence: TGTGCCACCATCCGAAGACAGGGAAGGCAAAATGAGCAGTTCTTC. This sequence encodes CATIRRQGRQNEQFF.

This chain joins TRBV18 and TRBJ2-2; D ambiguous. There are 15 residues in the CDR3. Trimming cost V 2 bases and J 5 bases, with 12 bases left between them. Germline V gene lookup returns CDR1 KGHSH and CDR2 LQKENI. The CDR3 bases are TGTGCCAGCTCACCAAGTCTGCTTGGTACCGGGGAGCTGTTTTTT. Amino acids: CASSPSLLGTGELFF.

In regard to this clone: One junction end does not reproduce the germline sequence, and a read error may be involved. The V and J genes are TRBV11-2 and TRBJ2-7; D is uncertain. The CDR3 spans 12 residues. Germline CDR1 is SGHAT and CDR2 is FQNNGV. DNA for the CDR3: TGTGCCAGCAGCTTAGTGGAACGGCAGGTGATCTTC. Residues: CASSLVERQVIF.

The chain joins TRBV4-1 to TRBJ1-2, with D possibly TRBD1 on 5 matching bases. Germline-derived CDR1 and CDR2 are MGHRA and YSYEKL. V lost 0 bases and J 6 bases, leaving 8 bases between the germline ends. The CDR3 sequence is 13 residues long. CDR3 residues: CASSQETADGYTF. The DNA for the CDR3 is TGCGCCAGCAGCCAAGAGACAGCCGATGGCTACACCTTC.